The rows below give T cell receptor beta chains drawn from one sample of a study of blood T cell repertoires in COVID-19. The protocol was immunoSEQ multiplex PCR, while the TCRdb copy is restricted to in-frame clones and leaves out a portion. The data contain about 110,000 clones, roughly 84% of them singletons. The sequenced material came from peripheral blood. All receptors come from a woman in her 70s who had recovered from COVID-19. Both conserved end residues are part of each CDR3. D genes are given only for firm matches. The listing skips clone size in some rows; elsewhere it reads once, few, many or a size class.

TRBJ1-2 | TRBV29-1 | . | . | TGCAGCGTTTTCGTCGCTAACTATGGCTACACCTTC | CSVFVANYGYTF
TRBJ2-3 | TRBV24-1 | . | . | TGTGCCACCAGTGATTCAGGGCCCGCCGGAGATACGCAGTATTTT | CATSDSGPAGDTQYF
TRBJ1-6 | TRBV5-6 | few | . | TGTGCCAGCCGGCAAAGGGGCTCCTATAATTCACCCCTCCACTTT | CASRQRGSYNSPLHF
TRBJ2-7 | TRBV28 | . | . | TGTGCCAGCAGTTTATTAACAGGTCGGGAGCAGTACTTC | CASSLLTGREQYF
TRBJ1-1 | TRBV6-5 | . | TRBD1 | TGTGCCAGCAGCCTAACAGGGGGCGGGGGGGCTTTCTTT | CASSLTGGGGAFF
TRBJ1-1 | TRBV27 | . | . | TGTGCCAGCAGGACCCTCGGGGTCACTGAAGCTTTCTTT | CASRTLGVTEAFF
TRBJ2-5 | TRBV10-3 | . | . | TGTGCCATCAGTGACTCCCAGCGGAGCGACGGTCAAGAGACCCAGTACTTC | CAISDSQRSDGQETQYF
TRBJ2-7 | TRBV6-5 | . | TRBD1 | TGTGCCAGCCAACCCGGGACAGGAGAATACGAGCAGTACTTC | CASQPGTGEYEQYF
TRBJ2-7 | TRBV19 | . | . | TGTGCCAGTAGTATTCCGGGGGATGGCCGCTACGAGCAGTACTTC | CASSIPGDGRYEQYF
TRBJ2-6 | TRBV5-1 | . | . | TGCGCCAGCAGCTTGGGACAACCCAGGGGTGTCCTGACTTTC | CASSLGQPRGVLTF
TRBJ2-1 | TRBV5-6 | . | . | TGTGCCAGCAGCTTGGGGACTTCCCCTCTCTTC | CASSLGTSPLF
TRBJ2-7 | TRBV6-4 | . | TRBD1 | TGTGCCAGCAGGAGGGACAGGGCCTCCTACGAGCAGTACTTC | CASRRDRASYEQYF
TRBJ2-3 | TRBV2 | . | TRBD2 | TGTGCCAGCAGGCCTTGGGCTAGCGGAAACACAGATACGCAGTATTTT | CASRPWASGNTDTQYF
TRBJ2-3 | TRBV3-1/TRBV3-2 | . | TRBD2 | TGTGCCAGCAGCACCCGACTAGCGGGAGTAGGAGATACGCAGTATTTT | CASSTRLAGVGDTQYF
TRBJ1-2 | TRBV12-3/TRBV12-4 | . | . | TGTGCCAGCACTCAGGGAGGTGGAGGCTACACCTTC | CASTQGGGGYTF
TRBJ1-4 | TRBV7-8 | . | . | TGTGCCAGCAGCTCGGGATCCTCACAGGAAAAACTGTTTTTT | CASSSGSSQEKLFF
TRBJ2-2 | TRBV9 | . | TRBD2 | TGTGCCAGCAGCCTTCGGACTAGCGGGAGTTCTGGGGAGCTGTTTTTT | CASSLRTSGSSGELFF
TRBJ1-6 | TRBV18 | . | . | TGTGCCAGCTCACCGGAGGGCGGGAATTCACCCCTCCACTTT | CASSPEGGNSPLHF
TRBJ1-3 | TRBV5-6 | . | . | TGTGCCAGCAGCTTGGGACAGCGCGAGGACACCATATATTTT | CASSLGQREDTIYF
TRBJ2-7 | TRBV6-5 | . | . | TGTGCCAGCAGTTACTCGCCAGGGCCCTACGAGCAGTACTTC | CASSYSPGPYEQYF